This T cell receptor (beta chain) was captured in a study of shared clonotypes between healthy human individuals. Loaded into unsorted PBMC replicate PCRs was approximately 300 ng DNA, 25,000 to 30,000 T cell genomes. The repertoire was sequenced with immunoSEQ multiplex PCR; TCRdb's copy has only in-frame clones and lacks some. The table shows a few hundred thousand clones, with 79% occurring only once. This clone was seen repeatedly, ten times or more. Germline V gene sequence: CDR1 MGHRA, CDR2 YSYEKL. This CDR3 has 15 residues. Trimming cost V 3 bases and J 3 bases; bases outside gene matches: 6. This chain uses TRBV4-1 with TRBJ1-2; TRBD1 matches 8 bases. Sequencing was performed on PBMCs. The clonotype was recovered from a woman between 35 and 50 years old in good health. Some clones in this sample may be carry-over from other donors' samples. The CDR3 sequence: CASSQPGQADYGYTF. The CDR3 DNA reads as TGCGCCAGCAGCCAGCCGGGACAGGCAGACTATGGCTACACCTTC.